This T cell receptor (beta chain) appears in the sequencing data of a study of cytomegalovirus exposure and HLA in healthy donors. Overall study findings and caveats: An ancestry cluster, one associated with Asian ancestry, reportedly showed fewer N-insertions than the approximately 650-donor mean in a later analysis. TCR beta V- and J-gene trimming was later associated with a missense DCLRE1C variant.

This clone was observed a few times. Its cognate antigen is unknown. V gave up 6 bases and J gave up 8 bases, with 10 bases separating them. This CDR3 spans 10 amino acids. Germline V gives CDR1 DFQATT, CDR2 SNEGSKA (reference sequence). The PCR used 60 Vbeta and 13 Jbeta primers. Here immunoSEQ multiplex PCR was the method, and the copy in TCRdb shows in-frame clones only, minus some. The data contain roughly 200,000 clones, around 80% of them singletons. This clonotype originated in a woman in her twenties or thirties in good health and CMV-seropositive. Sequenced input: PBMCs. The rearrangement links TRBV20-1 to TRBJ1-2; D is unresolved. The chain's CDR3 is CSAHPQGYTF. CDR3 DNA: TGCAGTGCCCACCCTCAGGGCTACACCTTC.